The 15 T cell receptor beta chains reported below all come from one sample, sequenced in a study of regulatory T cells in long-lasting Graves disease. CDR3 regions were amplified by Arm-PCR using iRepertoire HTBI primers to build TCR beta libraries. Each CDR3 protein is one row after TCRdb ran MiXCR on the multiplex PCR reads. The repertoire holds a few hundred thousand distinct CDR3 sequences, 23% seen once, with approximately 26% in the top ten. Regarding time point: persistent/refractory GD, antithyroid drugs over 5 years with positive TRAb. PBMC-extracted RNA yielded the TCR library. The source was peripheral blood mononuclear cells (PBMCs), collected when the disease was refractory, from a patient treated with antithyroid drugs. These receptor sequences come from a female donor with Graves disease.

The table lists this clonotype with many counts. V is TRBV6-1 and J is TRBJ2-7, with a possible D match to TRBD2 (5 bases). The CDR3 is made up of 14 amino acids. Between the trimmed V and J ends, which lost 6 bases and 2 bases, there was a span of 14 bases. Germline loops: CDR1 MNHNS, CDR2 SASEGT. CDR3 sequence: CASSPGLPPYEQYF. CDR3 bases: TGTGCCAGCAGCCCAGGACTCCCCCCCTACGAGCAGTACTTC.

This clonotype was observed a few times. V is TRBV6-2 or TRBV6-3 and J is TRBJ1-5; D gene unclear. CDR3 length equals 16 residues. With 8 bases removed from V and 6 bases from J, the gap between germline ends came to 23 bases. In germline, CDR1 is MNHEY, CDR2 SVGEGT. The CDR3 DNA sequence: TGTGCCAGCCGGGAGATGGGTCCCCTGCGAAGTCAGCCCCAGCATTTT. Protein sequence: CASREMGPLRSQPQHF.

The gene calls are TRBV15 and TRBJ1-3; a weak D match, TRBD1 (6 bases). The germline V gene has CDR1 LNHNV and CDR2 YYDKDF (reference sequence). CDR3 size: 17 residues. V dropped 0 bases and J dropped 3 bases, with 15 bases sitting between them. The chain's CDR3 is CATSRDLGGGDGNTIYF. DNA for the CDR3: TGTGCCACCAGCAGAGATCTGGGAGGGGGAGATGGAAACACCATATATTTT.

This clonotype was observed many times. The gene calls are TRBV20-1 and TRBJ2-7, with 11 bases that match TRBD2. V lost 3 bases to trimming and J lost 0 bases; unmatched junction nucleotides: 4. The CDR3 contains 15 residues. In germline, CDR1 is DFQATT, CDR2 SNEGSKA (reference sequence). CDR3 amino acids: CSARGTSGNSYEQYF. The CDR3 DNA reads TGCAGTGCTAGGGGGACTAGCGGCAACTCCTACGAGCAGTACTTC.

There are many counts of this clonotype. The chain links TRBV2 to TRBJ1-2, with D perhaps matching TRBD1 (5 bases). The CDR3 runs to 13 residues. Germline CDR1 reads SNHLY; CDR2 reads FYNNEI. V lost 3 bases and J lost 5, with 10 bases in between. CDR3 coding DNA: TGTGCCAGCAGTGAGGACACCGTTTATGGCTACACCTTC. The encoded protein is CASSEDTVYGYTF.

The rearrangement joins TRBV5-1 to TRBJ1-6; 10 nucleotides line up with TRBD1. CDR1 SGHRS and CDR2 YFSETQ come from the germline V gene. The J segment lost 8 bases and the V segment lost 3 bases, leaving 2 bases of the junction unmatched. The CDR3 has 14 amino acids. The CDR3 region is CASSYGQGDSPLHF. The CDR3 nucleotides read TGCGCCAGCAGCTACGGACAGGGGGATTCACCCCTCCACTTT.

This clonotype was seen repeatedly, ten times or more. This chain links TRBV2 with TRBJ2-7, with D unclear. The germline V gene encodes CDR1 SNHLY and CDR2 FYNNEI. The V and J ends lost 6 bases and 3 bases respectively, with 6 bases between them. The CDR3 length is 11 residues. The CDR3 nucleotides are TGTGCCAGCAGGGAGTTCTACGAGCAGTACTTC. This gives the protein CASREFYEQYF. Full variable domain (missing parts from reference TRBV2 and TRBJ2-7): EPEVTQTPSHQVTQMGQEVILRCVPISNHLYFYWYRQILGQKVEFLVSFYNNEISEKSEIFDDQFSVERPDGSNFTLKIRSTKLEDSAMYFCASREFYEQYFGPGTRLTVT.

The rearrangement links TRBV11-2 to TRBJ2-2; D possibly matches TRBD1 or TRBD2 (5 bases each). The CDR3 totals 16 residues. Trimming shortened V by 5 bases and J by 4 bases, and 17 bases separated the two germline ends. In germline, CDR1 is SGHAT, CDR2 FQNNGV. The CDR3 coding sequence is TGTGCCAGCAGCCCACAATATGGGGGAACCACCGGGGAGCTGTTTTTT. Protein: CASSPQYGGTTGELFF.

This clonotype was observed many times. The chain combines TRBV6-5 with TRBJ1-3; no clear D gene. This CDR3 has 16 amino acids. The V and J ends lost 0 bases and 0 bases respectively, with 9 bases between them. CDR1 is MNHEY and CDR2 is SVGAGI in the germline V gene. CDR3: CASSYSGTASGNTIYF. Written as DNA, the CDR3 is TGTGCCAGCAGTTACTCGGGCACGGCCTCTGGAAACACCATATATTTT.

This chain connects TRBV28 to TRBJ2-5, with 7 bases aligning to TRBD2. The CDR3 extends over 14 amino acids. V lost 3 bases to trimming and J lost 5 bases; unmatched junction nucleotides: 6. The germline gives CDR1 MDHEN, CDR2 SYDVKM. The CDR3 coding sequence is TGTGCCAGCAGTTTGGGAGGGACTTACGAGACCCAGTACTTC. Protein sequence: CASSLGGTYETQYF.

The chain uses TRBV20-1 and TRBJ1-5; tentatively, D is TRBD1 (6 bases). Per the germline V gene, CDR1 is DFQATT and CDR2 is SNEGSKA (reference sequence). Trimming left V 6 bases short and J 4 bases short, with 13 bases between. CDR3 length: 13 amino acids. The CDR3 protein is CSAKEGGNQPQHF. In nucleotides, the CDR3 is TGCAGTGCCAAAGAGGGGGGAAATCAGCCCCAGCATTTT.

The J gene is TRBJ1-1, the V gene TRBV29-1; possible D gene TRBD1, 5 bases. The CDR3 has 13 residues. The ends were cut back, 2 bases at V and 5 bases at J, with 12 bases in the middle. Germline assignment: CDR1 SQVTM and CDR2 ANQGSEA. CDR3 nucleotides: TGCAGCGTTGAACAGGGCGCGGGTACTGAAGCTTTCTTT. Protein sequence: CSVEQGAGTEAFF.

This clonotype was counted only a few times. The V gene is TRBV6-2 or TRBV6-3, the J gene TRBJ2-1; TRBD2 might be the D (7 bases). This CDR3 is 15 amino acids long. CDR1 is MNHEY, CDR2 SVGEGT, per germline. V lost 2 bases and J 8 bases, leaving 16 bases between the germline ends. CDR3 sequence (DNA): TGTGCCAGCAGTTACATCCATCGGGGGGCCTATGAGCAGTTCTTC. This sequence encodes CASSYIHRGAYEQFF.

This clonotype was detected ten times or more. The CDR3 DNA follows: TGCAGTGCTACTCCAACAGGGTACTATGGCTACACCTTC. Translating gives CSATPTGYYGYTF. V gene TRBV20-1 combines with J gene TRBJ1-2, with a tentative D call TRBD1 (6 bases). Between the trimmed V and J ends, which lost 4 bases and 3 bases, there was a span of 12 bases. Germline V gene sequence: CDR1 DFQATT, CDR2 SNEGSKA (reference sequence). CDR3 length equals 13 residues.

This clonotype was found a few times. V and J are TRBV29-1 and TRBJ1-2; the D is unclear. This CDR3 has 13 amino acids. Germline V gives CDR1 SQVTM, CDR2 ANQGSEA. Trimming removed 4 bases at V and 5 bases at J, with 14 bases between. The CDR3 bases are TGCAGCGTTGGGGAAGGAGGTTATTATGGCTACACCTTC. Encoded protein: CSVGEGGYYGYTF.